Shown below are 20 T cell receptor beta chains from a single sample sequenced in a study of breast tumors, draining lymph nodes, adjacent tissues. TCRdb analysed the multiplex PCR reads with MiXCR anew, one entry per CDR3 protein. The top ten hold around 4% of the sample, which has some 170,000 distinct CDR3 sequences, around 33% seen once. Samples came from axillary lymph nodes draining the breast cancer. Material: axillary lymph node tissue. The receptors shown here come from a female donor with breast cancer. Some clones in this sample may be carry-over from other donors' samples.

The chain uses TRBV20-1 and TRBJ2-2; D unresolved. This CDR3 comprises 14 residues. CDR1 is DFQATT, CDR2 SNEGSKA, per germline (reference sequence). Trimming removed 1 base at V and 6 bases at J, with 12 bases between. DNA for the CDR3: TGCAGTGCTAGAGGCCCCGAGTGGGCCGGGGAGCTGTTTTTT. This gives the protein CSARGPEWAGELFF.

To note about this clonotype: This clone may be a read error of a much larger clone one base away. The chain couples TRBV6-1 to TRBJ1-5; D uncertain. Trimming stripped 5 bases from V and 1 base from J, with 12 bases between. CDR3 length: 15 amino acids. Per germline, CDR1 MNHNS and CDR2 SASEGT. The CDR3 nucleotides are TGTGCCAGCAGTCAAACCCAGAGGAGCAATCAGCCCCAGCATTTT. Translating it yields CASSQTQRSNQPQHF.

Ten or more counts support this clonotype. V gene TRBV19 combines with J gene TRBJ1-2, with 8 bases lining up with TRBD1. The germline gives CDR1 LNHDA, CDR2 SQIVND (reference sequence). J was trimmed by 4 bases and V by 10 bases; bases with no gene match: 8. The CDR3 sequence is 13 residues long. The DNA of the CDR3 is TGTGCCACCTCCGGGGACAGGATCTATGGCTACACCTTC. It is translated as CATSGDRIYGYTF.

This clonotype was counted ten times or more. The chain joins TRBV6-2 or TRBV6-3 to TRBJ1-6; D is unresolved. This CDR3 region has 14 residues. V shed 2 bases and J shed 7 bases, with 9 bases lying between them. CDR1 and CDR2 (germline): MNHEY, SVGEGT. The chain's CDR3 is CASSYPDLNSPLHF. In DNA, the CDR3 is TGTGCCAGCAGTTACCCAGATCTCAATTCACCCCTCCACTTT.

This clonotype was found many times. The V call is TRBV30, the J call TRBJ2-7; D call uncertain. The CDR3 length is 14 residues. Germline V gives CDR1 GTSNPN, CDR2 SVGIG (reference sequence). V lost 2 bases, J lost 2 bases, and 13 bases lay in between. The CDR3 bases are TGTGCCTGGAGTTACCACTCTCCCCCCTACGAGCAGTACTTC. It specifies CAWSYHSPPYEQYF.

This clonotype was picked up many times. DNA of the CDR3: TGTGCCAGCAGCTTAACGCGGCCCGTACGAGGGTACAATGAGCAGTTCTTC. Translating it yields CASSLTRPVRGYNEQFF. The rearrangement joins TRBV7-2 to TRBJ2-1; possible D gene TRBD2, 5 bases. The V gene lost 2 bases and the J gene lost 4 bases, with 18 bases spanning the gap. Germline V CDR1 and CDR2: SGHTA, FQGNSA. CDR3 length: 17 residues.

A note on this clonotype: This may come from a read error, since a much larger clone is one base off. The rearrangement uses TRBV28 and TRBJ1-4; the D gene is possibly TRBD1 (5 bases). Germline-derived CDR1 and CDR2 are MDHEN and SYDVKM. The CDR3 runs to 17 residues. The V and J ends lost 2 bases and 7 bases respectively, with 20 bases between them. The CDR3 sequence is CASSLGQGSWASEKLFF. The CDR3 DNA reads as TGTGCCAGCAGTTTAGGGCAGGGAAGCTGGGCTAGTGAAAAACTGTTTTTT.

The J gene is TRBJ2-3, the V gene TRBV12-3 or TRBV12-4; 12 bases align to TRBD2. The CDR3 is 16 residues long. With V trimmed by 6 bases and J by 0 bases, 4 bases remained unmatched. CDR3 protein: CASSPGTSGSTDTQYF. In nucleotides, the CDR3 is TGTGCCAGCAGCCCCGGGACTAGCGGGAGCACAGATACGCAGTATTTT.

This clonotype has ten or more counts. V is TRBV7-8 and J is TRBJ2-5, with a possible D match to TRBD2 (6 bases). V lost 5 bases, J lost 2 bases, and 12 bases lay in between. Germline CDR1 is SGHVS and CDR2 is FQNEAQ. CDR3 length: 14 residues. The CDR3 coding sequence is TGTGCCAGCAGCCGGGCGGGGAGGCAAGAGACCCAGTACTTC. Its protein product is CASSRAGRQETQYF.

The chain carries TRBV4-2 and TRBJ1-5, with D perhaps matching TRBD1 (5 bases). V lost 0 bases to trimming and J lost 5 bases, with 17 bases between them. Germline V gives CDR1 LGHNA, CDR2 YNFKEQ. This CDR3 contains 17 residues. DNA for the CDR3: TGTGCCAGCAGCCAAGATCAGGGCAGTATTTGGTATCAGCCCCAGCATTTT. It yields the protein CASSQDQGSIWYQPQHF.

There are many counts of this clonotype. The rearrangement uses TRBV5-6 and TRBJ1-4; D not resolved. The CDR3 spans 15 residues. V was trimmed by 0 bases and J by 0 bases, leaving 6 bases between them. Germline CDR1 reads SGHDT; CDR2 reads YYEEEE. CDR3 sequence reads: CASSLETATNEKLFF. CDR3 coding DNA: TGTGCCAGCAGCTTGGAAACAGCAACTAATGAAAAACTGTTTTTT. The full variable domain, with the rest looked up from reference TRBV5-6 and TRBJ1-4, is DAGVTQSPTHLIKTRGQQVTLRCSPKSGHDTVSWYQQALGQGPQFIFQYYEEEERQRGNFPDRFSGHQFPNYSSELNVNALLLGDSALYLCASSLETATNEKLFFGSGTQLSVL.

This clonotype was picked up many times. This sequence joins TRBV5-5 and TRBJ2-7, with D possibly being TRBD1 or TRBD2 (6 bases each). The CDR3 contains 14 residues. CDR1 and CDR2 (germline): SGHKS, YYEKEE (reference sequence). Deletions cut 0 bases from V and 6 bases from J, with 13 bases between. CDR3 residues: CASSLAVRGAEQYF. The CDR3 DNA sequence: TGTGCCAGCAGCTTGGCCGTAAGGGGGGCCGAGCAGTACTTC.

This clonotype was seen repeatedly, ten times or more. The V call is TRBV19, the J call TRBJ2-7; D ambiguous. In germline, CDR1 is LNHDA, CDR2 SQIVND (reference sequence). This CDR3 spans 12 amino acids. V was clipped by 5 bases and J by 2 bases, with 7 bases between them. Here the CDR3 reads CASSSGTYEQYF. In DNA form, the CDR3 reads TGTGCCAGTAGTTCTGGGACCTACGAGCAGTACTTC.

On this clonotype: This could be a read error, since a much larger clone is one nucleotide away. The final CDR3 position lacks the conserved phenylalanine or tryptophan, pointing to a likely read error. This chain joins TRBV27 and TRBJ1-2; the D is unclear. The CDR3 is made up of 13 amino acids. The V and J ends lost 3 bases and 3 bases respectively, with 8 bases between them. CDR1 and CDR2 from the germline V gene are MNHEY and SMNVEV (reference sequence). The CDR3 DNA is TGTGCCAGCAGTTTGGGCAGCGACTATGGCTACACCCTC. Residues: CASSLGSDYGYTL.

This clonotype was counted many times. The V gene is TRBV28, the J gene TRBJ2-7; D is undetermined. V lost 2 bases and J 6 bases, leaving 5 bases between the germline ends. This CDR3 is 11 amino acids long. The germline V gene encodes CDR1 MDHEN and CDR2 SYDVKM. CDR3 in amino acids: CASSLRSEQYF. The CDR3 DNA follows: TGTGCCAGCAGTTTACGGAGCGAGCAGTACTTC.

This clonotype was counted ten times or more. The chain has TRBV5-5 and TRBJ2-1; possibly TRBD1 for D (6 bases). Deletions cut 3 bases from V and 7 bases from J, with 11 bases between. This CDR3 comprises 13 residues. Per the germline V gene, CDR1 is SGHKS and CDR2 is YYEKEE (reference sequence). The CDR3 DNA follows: TGTGCCAGCAGCTCACTAACAGGGAATGAGCAGTTCTTC. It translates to CASSSLTGNEQFF.

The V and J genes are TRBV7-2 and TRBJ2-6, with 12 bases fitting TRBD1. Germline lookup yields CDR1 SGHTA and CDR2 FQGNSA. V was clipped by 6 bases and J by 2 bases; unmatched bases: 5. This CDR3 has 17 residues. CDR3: CASRSGTGGPGANVLTF. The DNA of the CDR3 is TGTGCCAGCAGGTCCGGGACAGGGGGCCCTGGGGCCAACGTCCTGACTTTC.

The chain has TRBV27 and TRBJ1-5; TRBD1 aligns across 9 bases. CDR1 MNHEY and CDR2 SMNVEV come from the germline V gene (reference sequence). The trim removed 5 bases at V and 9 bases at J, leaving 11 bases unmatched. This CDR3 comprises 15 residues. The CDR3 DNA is TGTGCCAGCAGTCCTACAGGGGGCTGGGGTTGGCCCCAGCATTTT. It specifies CASSPTGGWGWPQHF.

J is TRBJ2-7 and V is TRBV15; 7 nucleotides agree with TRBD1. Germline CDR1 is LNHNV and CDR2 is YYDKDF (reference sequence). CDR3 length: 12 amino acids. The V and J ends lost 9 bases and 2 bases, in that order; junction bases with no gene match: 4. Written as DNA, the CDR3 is TGTGCCACGGGACAGTCTCCCTACGAGCAGTACTTC. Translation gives CATGQSPYEQYF.

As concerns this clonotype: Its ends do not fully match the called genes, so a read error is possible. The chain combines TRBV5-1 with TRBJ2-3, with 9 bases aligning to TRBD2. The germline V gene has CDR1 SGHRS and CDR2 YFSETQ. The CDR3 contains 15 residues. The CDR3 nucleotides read TGCGCCGGCAGCCTTAGCGGGGGTCCCGCCGATACGCAGTATTTT. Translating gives CAGSLSGGPADTQYF.